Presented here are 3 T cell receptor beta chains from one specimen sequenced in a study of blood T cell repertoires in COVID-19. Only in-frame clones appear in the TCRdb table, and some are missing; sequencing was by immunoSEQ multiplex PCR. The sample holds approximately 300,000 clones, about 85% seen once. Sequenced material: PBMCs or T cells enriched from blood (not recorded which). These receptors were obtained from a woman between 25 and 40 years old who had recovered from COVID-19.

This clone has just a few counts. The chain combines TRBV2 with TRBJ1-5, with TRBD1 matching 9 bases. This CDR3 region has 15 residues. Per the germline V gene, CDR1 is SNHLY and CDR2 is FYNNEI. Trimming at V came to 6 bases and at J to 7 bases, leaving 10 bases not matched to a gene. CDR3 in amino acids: CASREDRGAYQPQHF. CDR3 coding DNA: TGTGCCAGCAGAGAGGACAGGGGTGCGTACCAGCCCCAGCATTTT.

The CDR3 spells CSVTRQNTEAFF. For the CDR3, the DNA is TGCAGCGTGACCCGACAGAACACTGAAGCTTTCTTT. This chain uses TRBV29-1 with TRBJ1-1; no clear D gene. The germline V gene has CDR1 SQVTM and CDR2 ANQGSEA. The ends were cut back, 6 bases at V and 1 base at J, with 9 bases in the middle. CDR3 length: 12 residues.

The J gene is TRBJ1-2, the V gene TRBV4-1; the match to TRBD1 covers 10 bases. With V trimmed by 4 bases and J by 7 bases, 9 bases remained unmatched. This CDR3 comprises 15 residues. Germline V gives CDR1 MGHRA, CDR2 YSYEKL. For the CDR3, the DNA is TGCGCCAGCAGCCGAGGGGACAGGGGTTCGCTTGGCTACACCTTC. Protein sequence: CASSRGDRGSLGYTF.